This T cell receptor beta chain came from a study of shared clonotypes between healthy human individuals (dated by TCRdb to 2020 to 2021). Turning to the overall study: The cohort included a few men and a couple of women between 18 and 49 years of age. Between about 0.85 and 9.5 billion PBMCs per donor were obtained by leukapheresis. To increase sequencing depth and limit assay-specific biases, different laboratories used diverse techniques to prepare libraries and sequence TCR repertoires. Blood TCR repertoires of five healthy adults were deeply sequenced to estimate repertoire size and the extent of clonotype sharing between individuals. Per donor, three plates each were used for CD4 naive and CD4 memory, two for CD8 naive, and one for CD8 memory.

Concerning this clone itself: The clone's antigen remains unknown. No much larger clonotype is one base removed from it; base qualities were not supplied.

Using the deep immunoSEQ assay, multiplex PCR amplified TCR CDR3 regions from genomic DNA. Genomic DNA extracted from each cell subset was distributed evenly over all wells of several immunoSEQ 96-well plates, and each plate served as one replicate. Each replicate PCR for sorted subsets received 150 to 250 ng genomic DNA, equal to about 30,000 T cell genomes. The purified libraries were quantified using a Qubit 3.0 fluorometer, sized with a Bioanalyzer 2100, and then quantified again using the KAPA Library Quantification kit. A separate single-read 150-cycle Illumina NextSeq 550 flow cell was used to sequence each immunoSEQ 96-well plate. For the original study's pipeline: Because the immunoSEQ output included only junctional sequences and no quality scores, the filtering could not be the same as the filtering used for full-length reads. To assign V/J genes and CDR3, sequences were annotated against IMGT germline references using PyIR, a Python wrapper for IgBLAST v1.9. Reads were filtered out if the reads had weak V/J assignments (E-value above 1e-6), no CDR3, stop codons, out-of-frame junctions, or ambiguous translated residues. V3J clonotypes were defined as sequences sharing an identical inferred V gene, J gene, and CDR3 amino acid sequence. The percentage overlap between two repertoires was calculated by dividing the number of shared unique clonotypes by the size of the smaller repertoire. Three approaches were used to assess repertoire richness: RTK rarefaction, the Chao1 estimator, and Recon v2.1 estimates of unobserved clonotypes. Generation probabilities for all TCRbeta clonotypes obtained by the gDNA method from a few donors were computed using OLGA. Not all clones reach the TCRdb copy of this immuneACCESS table, which keeps in-frame sequences only. Checked studies attribute under half of the gap to unresolved V genes and leave the rest unexplained. The DNA gave D and trimming, while V, J and clone size come from that table. This sample is represented by over a million clones; about four fifths of them were singletons. More than 0.5% of the sample belongs to the ten largest clones.

Points the paper makes about the study in general: Incomplete sequencing was indicated by rarefaction of sorted-subset datasets, despite the large sequencing depth. Around 5.4% of naive CD4, 3.5% of naive CD8, 2.3% of memory CD4, and less than 0.45% of memory CD8 clonotypes were shared across a few donors. Naive subsets generally had larger estimated clonotype richness than memory subsets did. The genetic and exposure-history diversity represented was limited by the small number of donors. Sampling was restricted to blood, and TCR repertoires in tissue are likely to differ from TCR repertoires in blood. Based on pairwise subsampling, the degree of clonotype sharing among donors was expected to be affected by sequencing depth. Higher generation probabilities were observed for clonotypes shared by all four sorted-subset donors than for non-shared clonotypes.

The donors were healthy, HIV-negative adults with no recently reported acute infections or vaccinations. Every donor was a Caucasian adult living in Nashville, Tennessee, USA. CD4+ T cells were enriched by magnetic negative selection, after which naive cells were positively selected on CD45RA and the negative fraction was taken as the memory subset. After blood collection by leukapheresis, PBMCs were isolated using Ficoll-Histopaque density gradient centrifugation and then cryopreserved in the vapor phase of liquid nitrogen. Analytical flow cytometry was used to check the purity and quantity of every magnetically sorted T cell population. From each sorted fraction, genomic DNA was isolated and quantified by UV absorbance on a Nanodrop 2000c. The sequenced material came from memory CD4+ T cells from PBMCs. The sample's cell subset or site label is to be understood as: CD45RA-negative fraction. This receptor was obtained from a man between 18 and 35 years old in good health. Some clones in this sample may be carry-over from other donors' samples.

This receptor has the CDR3 CSVTGGRGYTF. The DNA sequence is as follows: TGCAGCGTTACAGGGGGCCGTGGCTACACCTTC. The chain employs TRBV29-1 and TRBJ1-2, and 9 junction bases match TRBD1. V has 5 bases trimmed and J has 7 bases trimmed; junction bases matching no gene number 2. The germline V gene encodes CDR1 SQVTM and CDR2 ANQGSEA. CDR3 length: 11 amino acids, cysteine to phenylalanine. CDR3 DNA only is kept here, 33 bases in frame from base 1.